Described below is a single T cell receptor beta chain sequence and its context. Its target is unknown. This sample was taken from a study of CD4+ T cells in melanoma. Generated by immunoSEQ multiplex PCR, the TCRdb table keeps only in-frame clones and is missing some. This repertoire includes roughly 100 clones. From germline, CDR1 is SGHTA and CDR2 FQGNSA. The CDR3 loop spans 14 amino acids. Deletions cut 4 bases from V and 8 bases from J, with 15 bases between. Study outcomes and limitations: Diverse differentiation states were reported for melanoma neoantigen-specific CD4+ T cells. A reported correlation linked neoantigen-specific CD4+ T cells to CD8+, macrophage and B cell function.

J is TRBJ2-1 and V is TRBV7-2; either TRBD1 or TRBD2 may supply D (6 bases each). The sequencing input was a T cell line or clone, from whole sample or a sorted T cell fraction (not recorded which). This TCR derives from a human donor with melanoma. Some clones in this sample may be carry-over from other donors' samples. The CDR3 nucleotides read TGTGCCAGCAGCTCCATTAGGGGGGCGCATGAGCAGTTCTTC. Its translation: CASSSIRGAHEQFF.